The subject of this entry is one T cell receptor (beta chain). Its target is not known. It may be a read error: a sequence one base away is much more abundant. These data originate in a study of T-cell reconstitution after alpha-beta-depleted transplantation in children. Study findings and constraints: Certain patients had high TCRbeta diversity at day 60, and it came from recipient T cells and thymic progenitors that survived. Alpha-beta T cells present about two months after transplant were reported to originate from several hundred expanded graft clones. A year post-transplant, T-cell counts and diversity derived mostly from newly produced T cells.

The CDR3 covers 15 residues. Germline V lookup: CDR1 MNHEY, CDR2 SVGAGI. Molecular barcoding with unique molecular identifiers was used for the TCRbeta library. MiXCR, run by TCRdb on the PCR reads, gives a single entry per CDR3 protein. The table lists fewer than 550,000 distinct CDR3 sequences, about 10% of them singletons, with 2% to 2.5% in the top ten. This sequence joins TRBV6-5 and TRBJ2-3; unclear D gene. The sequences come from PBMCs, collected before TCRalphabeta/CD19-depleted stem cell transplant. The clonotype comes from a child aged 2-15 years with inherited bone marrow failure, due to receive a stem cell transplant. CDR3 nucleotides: TGTGCCAGCAGTTATGGGGAACAAAGCTCAGATACGCGGTATTTT. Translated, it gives CASSYGEQSSDTRYF.